The T cell receptor (beta chain) described here comes from a study of post-analysis software for immune sequencing data. Whole-study findings and limits: Higher frequency in patients than in controls was seen for roughly five TRBV segments, with TRBV5-6, TRBV5-1 and TRBV20-1 among them.

The CDR3 length is 14 residues. The germline gives CDR1 SQVTM, CDR2 ANQGSEA. About this clonotype: Its antigen is undetermined.

Unique molecular identifiers tagged the TCR beta cDNA libraries. In TCRdb, the PCR reads were re-called with MiXCR into one record per CDR3 protein. The profile shows approximately 730,000 distinct CDR3 sequences, 46% of them singletons. The chain combines TRBV29-1 with TRBJ2-5; 12 nucleotides line up with TRBD2. The J call may be faulty, since TRBJ2-7 better matches the DNA end. The sequence was obtained from a girl aged 10 to 17 with multiple sclerosis. Source material: blood. The CDR3 DNA reads TGCAGCGTGACCCGGACTAGCGGGACCCACGAGCAGTACTTC. Its protein is CSVTRTSGTHEQYF.